This T cell receptor (beta chain) was documented in a study of CD8 T cells in ankylosing spondylitis. With molecular barcodes, quantitative 5'-RACE was used to make the TCR beta libraries. TCRdb fed the 5' RACE reads into MiXCR, producing one record per CDR3 protein. The sample lists about 450,000 distinct CDR3 sequences, about 24% occurring once. V gave up 0 bases and J gave up 3 bases, with 12 bases separating them. This CDR3 contains 15 residues. CDR1 and CDR2 (germline): SGHRS, YFSETQ. General study results and limits: Significant enrichment of disease-linked clones was reported in matched ankylosing spondylitis synovial fluid. Existing reports had already noted some motif variants in reactive arthritis synovial fluid and blood. Typical of ankylosing spondylitis blood, it appeared, was a TCR beta motif of eight highly homologous variants.

A word on this clonotype: The antigen remains undetermined.

The sequence was obtained from a male donor with ankylosing spondylitis. The chain links TRBV5-1 to TRBJ1-2; D is unclear. Material for sequencing was blood, either unsorted or a sorted T cell fraction (not recorded which). CDR3 in amino acids: CASSLEAVGHYGYTF. Written as DNA, the CDR3 is TGCGCCAGCAGCTTGGAAGCAGTCGGCCACTATGGCTACACCTTC.